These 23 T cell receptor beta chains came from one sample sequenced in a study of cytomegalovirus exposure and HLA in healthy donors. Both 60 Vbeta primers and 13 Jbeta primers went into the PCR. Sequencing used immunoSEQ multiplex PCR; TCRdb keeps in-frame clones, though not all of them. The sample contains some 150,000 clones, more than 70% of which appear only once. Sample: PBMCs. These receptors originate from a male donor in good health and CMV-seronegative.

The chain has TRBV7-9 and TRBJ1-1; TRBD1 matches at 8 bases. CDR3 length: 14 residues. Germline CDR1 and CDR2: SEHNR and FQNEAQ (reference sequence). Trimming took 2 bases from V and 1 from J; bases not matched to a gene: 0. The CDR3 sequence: CASSLQGANTEAFF. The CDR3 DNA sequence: TGTGCCAGCAGCTTACAGGGGGCGAACACTGAAGCTTTCTTT.

The CDR3 protein is CATSFGQGNEQFF. The CDR3, as DNA: TGTGCCACCAGCTTCGGACAGGGCAATGAGCAGTTCTTC. The gene calls are TRBV15 and TRBJ2-1; TRBD1 agrees at 8 bases. The J segment lost 6 bases and the V segment lost 5 bases, leaving 3 bases of the junction unmatched. Germline V gene sequence: CDR1 LNHNV, CDR2 YYDKDF (reference sequence). This CDR3 is 13 amino acids long.

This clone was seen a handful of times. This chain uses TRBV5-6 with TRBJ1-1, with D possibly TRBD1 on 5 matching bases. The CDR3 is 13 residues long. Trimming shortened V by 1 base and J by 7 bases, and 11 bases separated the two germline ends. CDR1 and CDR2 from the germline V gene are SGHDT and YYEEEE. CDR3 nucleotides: TGTGCCAGCAGCTTGCGTGGGGGGAGTGAAGCTTTCTTT. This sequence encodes CASSLRGGSEAFF.

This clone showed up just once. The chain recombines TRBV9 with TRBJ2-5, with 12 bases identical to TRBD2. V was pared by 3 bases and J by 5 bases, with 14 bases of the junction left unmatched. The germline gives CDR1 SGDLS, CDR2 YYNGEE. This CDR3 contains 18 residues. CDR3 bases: TGTGCCAGCAGCGCCCAAAGGACTAGCGGGGCCTATTTGGAGACCCAGTACTTC. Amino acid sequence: CASSAQRTSGAYLETQYF. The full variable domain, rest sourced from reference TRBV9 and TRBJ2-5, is DSGVTQTPKHLITATGQRVTLRCSPRSGDLSVYWYQQSLDQGLQFLIQYYNGEERAKGNILERFSAQQFPDLHSELNLSSLELGDSALYFCASSAQRTSGAYLETQYFGPGTRLLVL.

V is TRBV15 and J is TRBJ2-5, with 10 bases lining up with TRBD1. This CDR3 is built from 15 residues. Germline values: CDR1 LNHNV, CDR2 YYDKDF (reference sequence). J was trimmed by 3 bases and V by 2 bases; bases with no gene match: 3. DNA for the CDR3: TGTGCCACCAGCAGACCCGGGACAGGGGAAGAGACCCAGTACTTC. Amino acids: CATSRPGTGEETQYF.

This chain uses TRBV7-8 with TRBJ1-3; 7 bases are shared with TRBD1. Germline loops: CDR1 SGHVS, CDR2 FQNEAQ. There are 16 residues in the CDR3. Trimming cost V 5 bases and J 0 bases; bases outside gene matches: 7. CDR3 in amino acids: CASSTRTGPSGNTIYF. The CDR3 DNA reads TGTGCCAGCAGCACCCGGACAGGACCCTCTGGAAACACCATATATTTT.

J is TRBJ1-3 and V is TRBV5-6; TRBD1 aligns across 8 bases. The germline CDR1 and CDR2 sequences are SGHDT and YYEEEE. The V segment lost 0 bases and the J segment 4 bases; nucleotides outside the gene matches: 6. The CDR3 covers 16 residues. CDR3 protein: CASSLGTGYSGNTIYF. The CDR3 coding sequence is TGTGCCAGCAGCTTGGGGACAGGGTACTCGGGAAACACCATATATTTT.

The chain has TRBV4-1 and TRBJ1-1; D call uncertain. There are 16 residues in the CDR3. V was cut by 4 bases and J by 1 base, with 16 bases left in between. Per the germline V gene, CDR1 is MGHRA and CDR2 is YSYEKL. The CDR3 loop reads CASSPSEKKGNTEAFF. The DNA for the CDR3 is TGCGCCAGCAGCCCCTCGGAGAAGAAAGGGAACACTGAAGCTTTCTTT.

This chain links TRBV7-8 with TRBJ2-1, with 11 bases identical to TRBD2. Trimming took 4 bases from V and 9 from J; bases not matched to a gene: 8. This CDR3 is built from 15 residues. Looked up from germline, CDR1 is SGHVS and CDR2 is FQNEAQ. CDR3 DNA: TGTGCCAGCAGCTCCGACTCGACTAGCGGGGCTGAGCAGTTCTTC. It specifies CASSSDSTSGAEQFF.

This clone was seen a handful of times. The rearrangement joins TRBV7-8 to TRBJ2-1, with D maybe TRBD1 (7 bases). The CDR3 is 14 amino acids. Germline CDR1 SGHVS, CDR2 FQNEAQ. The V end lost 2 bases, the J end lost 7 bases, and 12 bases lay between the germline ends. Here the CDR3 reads CASSLRPGGNEQFF. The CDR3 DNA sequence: TGTGCCAGCAGCTTAAGGCCAGGGGGGAATGAGCAGTTCTTC.

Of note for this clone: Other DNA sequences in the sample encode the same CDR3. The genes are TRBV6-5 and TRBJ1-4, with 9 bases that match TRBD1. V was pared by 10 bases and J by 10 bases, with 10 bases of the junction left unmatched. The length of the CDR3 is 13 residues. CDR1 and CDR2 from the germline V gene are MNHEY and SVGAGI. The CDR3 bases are TGTGCCACCATGGGACAGGGCTACGGAAAACTGTTTTTT. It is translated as CATMGQGYGKLFF.

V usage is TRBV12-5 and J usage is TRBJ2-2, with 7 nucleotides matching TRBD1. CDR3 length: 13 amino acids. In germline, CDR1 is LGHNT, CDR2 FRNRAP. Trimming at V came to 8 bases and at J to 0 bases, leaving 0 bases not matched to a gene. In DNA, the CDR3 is TGTGCTAGTAGGGGGCCGAACACCGGGGAGCTGTTTTTT. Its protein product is CASRGPNTGELFF.

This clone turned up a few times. The chain's CDR3 is CASSPATVYGYTF. The DNA for the CDR3 is TGTGCCAGCAGCCCCGCAACGGTATATGGCTACACCTTC. The rearrangement uses TRBV7-9 and TRBJ1-2; the D is unclear. The CDR3 runs to 13 residues. CDR1 and CDR2 from the germline V gene are SEHNR and FQNEAQ (reference sequence). Trimming shortened V by 5 bases and J by 5 bases, and 12 bases separated the two germline ends. The whole variable domain, remainder taken from reference TRBV7-9 and TRBJ1-2, is DTGVSQNPRHKITKRGQNVTFRCDPISEHNRLYWYRQTLGQGPEFLTYFQNEAQLEKSRLLSDRFSAERPKGSFSTLEIQRTEQGDSAMYLCASSPATVYGYTFGSGTRLTVV.

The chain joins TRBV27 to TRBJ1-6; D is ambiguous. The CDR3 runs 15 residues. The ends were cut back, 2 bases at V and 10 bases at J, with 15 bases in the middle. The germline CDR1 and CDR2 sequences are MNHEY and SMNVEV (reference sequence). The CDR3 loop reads CASSLGPIVESPLHF. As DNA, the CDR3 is TGTGCCAGCAGTTTAGGGCCGATAGTTGAATCACCCCTCCACTTT.

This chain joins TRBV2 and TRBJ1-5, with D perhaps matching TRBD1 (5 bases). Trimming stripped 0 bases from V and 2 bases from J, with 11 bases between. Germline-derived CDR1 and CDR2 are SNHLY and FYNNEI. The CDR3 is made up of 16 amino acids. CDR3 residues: CASSEASTGGNQPQHF. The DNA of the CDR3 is TGTGCCAGCAGTGAAGCCTCGACGGGGGGCAATCAGCCCCAGCATTTT.

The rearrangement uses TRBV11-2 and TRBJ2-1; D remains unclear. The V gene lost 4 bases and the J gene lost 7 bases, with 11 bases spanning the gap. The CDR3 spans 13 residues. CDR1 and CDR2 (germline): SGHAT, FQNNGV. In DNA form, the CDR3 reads TGTGCCAGCAGCTACAGCACACCGAATGAGCAGTTCTTC. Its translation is CASSYSTPNEQFF.

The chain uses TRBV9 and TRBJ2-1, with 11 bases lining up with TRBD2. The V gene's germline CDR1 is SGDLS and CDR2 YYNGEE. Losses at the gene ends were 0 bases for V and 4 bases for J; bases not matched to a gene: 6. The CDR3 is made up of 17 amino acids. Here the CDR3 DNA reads TGTGCCAGCAGCGTAGGCCCACTAGCGGGGGTATACAATGAGCAGTTCTTC. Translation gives CASSVGPLAGVYNEQFF.

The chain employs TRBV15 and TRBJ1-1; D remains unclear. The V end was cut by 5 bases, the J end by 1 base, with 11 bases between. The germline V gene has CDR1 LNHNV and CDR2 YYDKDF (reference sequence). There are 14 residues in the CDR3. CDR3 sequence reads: CATSAEPRNTEAFF. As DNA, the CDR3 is TGTGCCACCAGCGCCGAACCCAGGAACACTGAAGCTTTCTTT. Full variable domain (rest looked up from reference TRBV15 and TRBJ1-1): DAMVIQNPRYQVTQFGKPVTLSCSQTLNHNVMYWYQQKSSQAPKLLFHYYDKDFNNEADTPDNFQSRRPNTSFCFLDIRSPGLGDTAMYLCATSAEPRNTEAFFGQGTRLTVV.

CDR3 nucleotides: TGTGCCAGCAGTGGACGACAGTCTGCGGCCTATGGCTACACCTTC. Amino acids: CASSGRQSAAYGYTF. The chain recombines TRBV6-1 with TRBJ1-2, with D possibly being TRBD1 (5 bases). This CDR3 region has 15 residues. V was trimmed by 4 bases and J by 4 bases, leaving 16 bases between them. Looked up from germline, CDR1 is MNHNS and CDR2 is SASEGT.

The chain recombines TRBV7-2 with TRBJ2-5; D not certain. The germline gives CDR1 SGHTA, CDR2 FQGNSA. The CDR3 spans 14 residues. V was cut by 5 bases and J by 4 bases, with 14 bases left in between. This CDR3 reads CASSPNPRSETQYF. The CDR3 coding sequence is TGTGCCAGCAGCCCCAACCCGCGTTCAGAGACCCAGTACTTC.

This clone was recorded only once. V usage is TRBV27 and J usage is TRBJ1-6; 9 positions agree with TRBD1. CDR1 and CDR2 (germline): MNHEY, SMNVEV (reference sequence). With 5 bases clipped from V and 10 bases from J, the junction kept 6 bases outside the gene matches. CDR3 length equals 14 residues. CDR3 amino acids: CASSLAGTGSPLHF. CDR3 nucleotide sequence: TGTGCCAGCAGTCTCGCCGGGACAGGGTCACCCCTCCACTTT.

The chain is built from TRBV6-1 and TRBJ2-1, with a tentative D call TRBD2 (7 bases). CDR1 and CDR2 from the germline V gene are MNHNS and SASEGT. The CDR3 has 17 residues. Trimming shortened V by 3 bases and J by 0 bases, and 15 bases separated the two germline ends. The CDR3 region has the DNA TGTGCCAGCAGTGATTCCTGGGGGGGCCGCTCCTACAATGAGCAGTTCTTC. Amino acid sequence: CASSDSWGGRSYNEQFF.

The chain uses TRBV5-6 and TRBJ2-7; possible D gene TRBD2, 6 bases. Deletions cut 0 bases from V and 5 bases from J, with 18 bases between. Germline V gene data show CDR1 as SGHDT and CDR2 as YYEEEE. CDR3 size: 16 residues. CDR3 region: CASSLAVLGLPDEQYF. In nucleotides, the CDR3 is TGTGCCAGCAGCTTGGCCGTACTGGGACTGCCCGACGAGCAGTACTTC. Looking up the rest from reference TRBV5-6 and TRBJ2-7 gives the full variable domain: DAGVTQSPTHLIKTRGQQVTLRCSPKSGHDTVSWYQQALGQGPQFIFQYYEEEERQRGNFPDRFSGHQFPNYSSELNVNALLLGDSALYLCASSLAVLGLPDEQYFGPGTRLTVT.